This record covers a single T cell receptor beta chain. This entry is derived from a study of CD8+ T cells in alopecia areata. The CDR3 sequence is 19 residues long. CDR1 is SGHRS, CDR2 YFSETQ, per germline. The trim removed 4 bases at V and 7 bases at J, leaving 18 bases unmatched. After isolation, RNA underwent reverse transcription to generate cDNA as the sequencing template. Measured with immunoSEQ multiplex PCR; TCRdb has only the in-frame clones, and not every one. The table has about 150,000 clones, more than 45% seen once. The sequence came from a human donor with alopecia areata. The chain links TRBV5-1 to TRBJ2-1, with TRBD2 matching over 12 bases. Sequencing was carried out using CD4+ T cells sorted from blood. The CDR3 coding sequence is TGCGCCAGCAGCCCGGACAGGGGACCGGGACTAGCGGGCTCAAATGAGCAGTTCTTC. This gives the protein CASSPDRGPGLAGSNEQFF.